The present entry profiles one TCR beta chain with its context. Its matching antigen is unknown. These data come from a study of blood T cells in healthy people across ages. Trimming took 4 bases from V and 7 from J, leaving 17 bases between them. This CDR3 has 14 residues. Germline V lookup: CDR1 DFQATT, CDR2 SNEGSKA (reference sequence). Findings of the study overall: Among long-lived donors, naive CD4+ cells were more numerous and diversity higher than in aged donors. Among T cells, TCR beta diversity per million cells dropped roughly linearly as age rose. One million T cells yielded diversity estimates that were considered underestimates.

Sample-barcoded 5' priming and a J-beta primer mix drove a second PCR of roughly 6 to 12 cycles. TCRdb itself ran the 5' RACE reads through MiXCR, one entry per CDR3 protein. This table holds roughly 800,000 distinct CDR3 sequences, 58% found once. What was sequenced was blood. The chain carries TRBV20-1 and TRBJ2-1; the D gene is possibly TRBD2 (6 bases). The sequence was collected from a man aged 25 to 40 in good health. The CDR3 loop reads CSAIAGTGTNEQFF. DNA of the CDR3: TGCAGTGCTATAGCCGGGACTGGTACGAATGAGCAGTTCTTC.